The source of this T cell receptor beta chain is a study of cytomegalovirus exposure and HLA in healthy donors. Looking at the study overall: Earlier, some 170 million T cells were analyzed, and around 100 million unique TCR beta sequences were found among them. Study-level findings and limits: Later analysis suggested most CMV-associated TCR beta chains were HLA-restricted.

A multiplex PCR was run with 60 Vbeta primers and 13 Jbeta primers. Sequenced by immunoSEQ multiplex PCR; TCRdb stores in-frame clones only, minus some. Among 100,000 to 150,000 clones listed, 78% were seen once. The CDR3 contains 12 residues. Germline-derived CDR1 and CDR2 are LNHDA and SQIVND (reference sequence). With 7 bases removed from V and 4 bases from J, the gap between germline ends came to 8 bases. For this clone: What it recognizes is unknown.

What was sequenced was PBMCs. This TCR was recovered from a young man in good health and CMV-seropositive. V gene TRBV19 combines with J gene TRBJ1-5; D not resolved. The DNA of the CDR3 is TGTGCCAGTAATCCGTCGAATCAGCCCCAGCATTTT. Its translation: CASNPSNQPQHF.